Shown below are 27 T cell receptor beta chains from a single sample sequenced in a study of cytomegalovirus exposure and HLA in healthy donors. TCRdb's table, derived via immunoSEQ multiplex PCR, lists solely in-frame clones and lacks some. Of hundreds of thousands of clones listed, approximately 87% are singletons. Sequenced material: PBMCs. The receptor source for this set is a man aged 18 to 29 in good health and CMV-seronegative.

The sample holds a few counts of this clone. The genes are TRBV20-1 and TRBJ1-1; unclear D gene. From germline, CDR1 is DFQATT and CDR2 SNEGSKA (reference sequence). The CDR3 spans 11 residues. Trimming cost V 5 bases and J 10 bases, with 14 bases left between them. DNA for the CDR3: TGCAGTGCTCCCTGGGGAGGTAGAGCTTTCTTT. Its protein is CSAPWGGRAFF.

The chain joins TRBV28 to TRBJ2-2; D is unresolved. Germline V gives CDR1 MDHEN, CDR2 SYDVKM. V lost 3 bases, J lost 2 bases, and 19 bases lay in between. There are 18 residues in the CDR3. DNA for the CDR3: TGTGCCAGCAGTTTGGGTCAGCGCTTCAAAGGAAACACCGGGGAGCTGTTTTTT. This codes for CASSLGQRFKGNTGELFF.

V is TRBV2 and J is TRBJ2-3; perhaps TRBD2 as D (6 bases). The V gene lost 1 base and the J gene lost 0 bases, with 11 bases spanning the gap. The CDR3 contains 16 residues. The germline gives CDR1 SNHLY, CDR2 FYNNEI. CDR3 residues: CASSEGSGTSTDTQYF. The CDR3 DNA reads TGTGCCAGCAGTGAAGGTAGCGGAACTAGCACAGATACGCAGTATTTT.

The chain links TRBV28 to TRBJ1-2; D gene ambiguous. The germline V gene has CDR1 MDHEN and CDR2 SYDVKM. Trimming pared 6 bases from V and 1 base from J, leaving 18 bases between. This CDR3 region has 16 residues. The CDR3 is CASRRPGNELNYGYTF. The CDR3 nucleotides read TGTGCCAGCAGGCGACCCGGGAACGAACTTAACTATGGCTACACCTTC.

The gene calls are TRBV7-2 and TRBJ1-5; unclear D gene. The CDR3 runs 15 residues. Per the germline V gene, CDR1 is SGHTA and CDR2 is FQGNSA. Between the trimmed V and J ends, which lost 1 base and 0 bases, there was a span of 7 bases. The CDR3 is CASSLVRSSNQPQHF. CDR3 nucleotide sequence: TGTGCCAGCAGCTTAGTCAGGTCTAGCAATCAGCCCCAGCATTTT.

The chain carries TRBV4-3 and TRBJ1-1, with D hard to call. The V gene lost 1 base and the J gene lost 2 bases, with 11 bases spanning the gap. The CDR3 length is 15 residues. The germline gives CDR1 LGHNA, CDR2 YSLEER. CDR3 loop: CASSQASRGNTEAFF. CDR3 DNA sequence: TGCGCCAGCAGCCAAGCATCTCGAGGAAACACTGAAGCTTTCTTT.

The rearrangement links TRBV4-1 to TRBJ2-5, with TRBD2 matching 7 bases. Losses at the gene ends were 0 bases for V and 3 bases for J; bases not matched to a gene: 4. CDR3 length: 15 amino acids. The germline gives CDR1 MGHRA, CDR2 YSYEKL. CDR3 in DNA: TGCGCCAGCAGCCAAGATGGCGGGGGAAAAGAGACCCAGTACTTC. Translation: CASSQDGGGKETQYF.

This chain links TRBV2 with TRBJ1-2; TRBD1 is a possible D gene (6 bases). Germline CDR1 is SNHLY and CDR2 is FYNNEI. V lost 11 bases and J lost 6, with 16 bases in between. The CDR3 loop spans 12 amino acids. Written as DNA, the CDR3 is TGTGCCGTAACAGGGATTCGGGATGGCTACACCTTC. This encodes CAVTGIRDGYTF.

This chain uses TRBV29-1 with TRBJ1-1, with a tentative D call TRBD1 (6 bases). There are 13 residues in the CDR3. Germline V gene sequence: CDR1 SQVTM, CDR2 ANQGSEA. V was cut by 1 base and J by 5 bases, with 11 bases left in between. CDR3 bases: TGCAGCGTTGAAGGAGGGGGAGGGACTGAAGCTTTCTTT. Residues: CSVEGGGGTEAFF.

The CDR3: CASSWSNYNEQFF. In DNA, the CDR3 is TGTGCCAGCAGTTGGAGTAACTACAATGAGCAGTTCTTC. V and J are TRBV27 and TRBJ2-1, with D unclear. CDR1 is MNHEY and CDR2 is SMNVEV in the germline V gene (reference sequence). V lost 4 bases and J lost 3, with 7 bases in between. CDR3 length: 13 residues.

The CDR3 DNA reads as TGTGCCAGCAGTACAAGGGGGCAGACCGGGGAGCTGTTTTTT. Translated: CASSTRGQTGELFF. The V call is TRBV9, the J call TRBJ2-2; TRBD1 aligns across 7 bases. CDR1 and CDR2 (germline): SGDLS, YYNGEE. The CDR3 has 14 amino acids. V shed 5 bases and J 5 bases; nucleotides not matched to a gene: 6.

The rearrangement links TRBV28 to TRBJ1-2; 10 bases are shared with TRBD1. The junction had 8 bases not matched to a gene; V was cut back by 5 bases and J by 5 bases. In germline, CDR1 is MDHEN, CDR2 SYDVKM. The CDR3 covers 15 residues. CDR3 nucleotides: TGTGCCAGCAGTCGCACGCGACAGGGGGCTTATGGCTACACCTTC. Amino acid sequence: CASSRTRQGAYGYTF.

The V gene is TRBV7-8, the J gene TRBJ2-1; 14 bases are a match to TRBD2. The CDR3 length is 20 residues. From germline, CDR1 is SGHVS and CDR2 FQNEAQ. The V segment lost 1 base and the J segment 7 bases; nucleotides outside the gene matches: 15. The CDR3 loop reads CASSLGIGLGTSGSINEQFF. The DNA of the CDR3 is TGTGCCAGCAGCTTAGGGATTGGACTAGGGACTAGCGGGAGTATAAATGAGCAGTTCTTC.

The chain joins TRBV7-9 to TRBJ1-6; 7 positions match TRBD1. This CDR3 contains 14 residues. Germline V gene lookup returns CDR1 SEHNR and CDR2 FQNEAQ (reference sequence). With 2 bases clipped from V and 9 bases from J, the junction kept 4 bases outside the gene matches. Written as DNA, the CDR3 is TGTGCCAGCAGCTTAACAGGGGACACTTCACCCCTCCACTTT. This codes for CASSLTGDTSPLHF.

The chain links TRBV27 to TRBJ2-1, with D unresolved. CDR3 length: 12 amino acids. Trimming took off 6 bases at V and 10 bases at J, with 13 bases between the two ends. Germline V CDR1 and CDR2: MNHEY, SMNVEV (reference sequence). CDR3 protein: CASRPTVGEQFF. In nucleotides, the CDR3 is TGTGCCAGCAGACCCACCGTCGGGGAGCAGTTCTTC.

Worth noting for this clone: Germline and junction disagree at one end, which may indicate a read error. The CDR3 DNA reads TGTGCCAGCGGGGCCTTCTCCCACAATGAGCAGTTCTTC. This encodes CASGAFSHNEQFF. The V gene is TRBV7-2, the J gene TRBJ2-1; perhaps TRBD1 as D (5 bases). Germline-derived CDR1 and CDR2 are SGHTA and FQGNSA. The CDR3 is 13 residues long.

V usage is TRBV5-1 and J usage is TRBJ2-1; D is uncertain. The CDR3 totals 13 residues. V was trimmed by 0 bases and J by 6 bases, leaving 7 bases between them. Germline V gene data show CDR1 as SGHRS and CDR2 as YFSETQ. In DNA, the CDR3 is TGCGCCAGCAGCTTGGGGGCCAGCAATGAGCAGTTCTTC. As protein: CASSLGASNEQFF.

The CDR3 spells CASSPGGTHNPGYNEQFF. Here the CDR3 DNA reads TGTGCCAGCAGCCCTGGTGGAACTCATAACCCAGGCTACAATGAGCAGTTCTTC. The chain has TRBV7-8 and TRBJ2-1; D is unresolved. Germline loops: CDR1 SGHVS, CDR2 FQNEAQ. The CDR3 consists of 18 residues. V was pared by 5 bases and J by 3 bases, with 23 bases between. The full variable domain, completed using reference TRBV7-8 and TRBJ2-1, is GAGVSQSPRYKVAKRGQDVALRCDPISGHVSLFWYQQALGQGPEFLTYFQNEAQLDKSGLPSDRFFAERPEGSVSTLKIQRTQQEDSAVYLCASSPGGTHNPGYNEQFFGPGTRLTVL.

The V gene is TRBV27, the J gene TRBJ2-2; TRBD2 is a possible D gene (5 bases). The germline V gene encodes CDR1 MNHEY and CDR2 SMNVEV (reference sequence). V lost 6 bases to trimming and J lost 6 bases, with 11 bases between them. This CDR3 spans 13 amino acids. Here the CDR3 DNA reads TGTGCCAGCAGCCAACAAGCGGCCGGGGAGCTGTTTTTT. Its protein product is CASSQQAAGELFF.

As regards this clone: Relative to the germline gene, one junction end is altered; a read error may explain this. The chain employs TRBV7-2 and TRBJ2-7; a possible D gene is TRBD2 (5 bases). From germline, CDR1 is SGHTA and CDR2 FQGNSA. CDR3 length: 11 residues. CDR3 coding DNA: TGTGCCAGCAGCTTAGGAGGGCCCCCAGGCTTC. Protein product: CASSLGGPPGF.

The chain combines TRBV27 with TRBJ1-4, with 9 bases that match TRBD1. Germline values: CDR1 MNHEY, CDR2 SMNVEV (reference sequence). Unmatched junction bases numbered 9, after V lost 5 bases and J lost 8 bases. CDR3 length: 15 amino acids. For the CDR3, the DNA is TGTGCCAGCAGTCGCGTCGGGACAGGGACGGAAAAACTGTTTTTT. Translating it yields CASSRVGTGTEKLFF.

The chain has TRBV2 and TRBJ2-5, with TRBD1 identical over 8 bases. V lost 8 bases and J lost 5; bases outside the gene matches: 7. Germline V lookup: CDR1 SNHLY, CDR2 FYNNEI. The CDR3 consists of 13 residues. CDR3: CASGGQGFETQYF. CDR3 bases: TGTGCCAGCGGCGGACAGGGCTTCGAGACCCAGTACTTC.

This chain links TRBV27 with TRBJ2-4, with 7 nucleotides matching TRBD2. The CDR3 loop spans 13 amino acids. Losses at the gene ends were 3 bases for V and 7 bases for J; bases not matched to a gene: 3. Germline CDR1 is MNHEY and CDR2 is SMNVEV (reference sequence). The CDR3 nucleotides are TGTGCCAGCAGTTTGGACGGGGGGAACATTCAGTACTTC. Amino acids: CASSLDGGNIQYF.

The chain couples TRBV5-3 to TRBJ2-1; TRBD1 aligns across 7 bases. TRBV5-3 is labeled an ORF, and its function is uncertain. There are 14 residues in the CDR3. V lost 0 bases, J lost 8 bases, and 5 bases stayed unmatched. The CDR3 DNA is TGTGCCAGAAGCTTGGGAGGGGGCCGTGATGAGCAGTTCTTC. Protein: CARSLGGGRDEQFF.

In this sample, this clone turned up a few times. The chain is built from TRBV5-1 and TRBJ2-7; 9 bases match TRBD1. The J segment lost 7 bases and the V segment lost 4 bases, leaving 12 bases of the junction unmatched. CDR3 length: 15 residues. Germline CDR1 is SGHRS and CDR2 is YFSETQ. CDR3 loop: CASSTPTGGGEEQYF. The CDR3 coding sequence is TGCGCCAGCAGCACGCCGACAGGGGGAGGAGAAGAGCAGTACTTC.

The table lists this clone with a few counts. V and J are TRBV30 and TRBJ2-1; D is perhaps TRBD2 (5 bases). Germline CDR1 is GTSNPN and CDR2 is SVGIG (reference sequence). CDR3 length equals 13 residues. The germline V and J ends were trimmed by 4 bases and 9 bases, with 16 bases remaining between them. The CDR3 DNA reads as TGTGCCTGGACCCCCCTGCGGGCTGGTGAGCAGTTCTTC. It yields the protein CAWTPLRAGEQFF.

The rearrangement joins TRBV9 to TRBJ2-7; 11 nucleotides match TRBD2. The germline gives CDR1 SGDLS, CDR2 YYNGEE. The ends lost 3 bases at V and 3 bases at J; junction bases unmatched: 5. The CDR3 totals 15 residues. The DNA of the CDR3 is TGTGCCAGCAGCGGGGGGACTAGCGGCAGCTACGAGCAGTACTTC. This encodes CASSGGTSGSYEQYF.